The present entry profiles one T cell receptor beta chain with its context. This record belongs to a study of blood T cell repertoires in COVID-19. Seattle enrolled patients during active infection and tracked them longitudinally. Some clones are missing from TCRdb's copy, which holds only in-frame ones; the method was immunoSEQ multiplex PCR. The table has approximately 330,000 clones, about 87% seen once. V shed 7 bases, J shed 7 bases, and the junction held 9 bases outside the gene matches. The length of the CDR3 is 13 residues. CDR1 is SQVTM, CDR2 ANQGSEA, per germline. This sequence joins TRBV29-1 and TRBJ2-1; 8 positions match TRBD2. The sequencing input was peripheral blood. This receptor was taken from a man aged 25 to 40 with COVID-19, enrolled during active disease. The CDR3 DNA is TGCAGCGCCCCGGGACTAGGCAGGAATGAGCAGTTCTTC. This encodes CSAPGLGRNEQFF.